This TCR beta chain was identified during a study of sequential checkpoint blockade in melanoma. Study-wide context: Patients were randomized 1:1 to nivolumab-then-ipilimumab or ipilimumab-then-nivolumab first-line. After both sequences, patients received maintenance nivolumab.

Libraries were prepared by immunoSEQ multiplex PCR; TCRdb keeps only in-frame clonotypes and omits some of them. The sample carries over 15,000 clones, approximately 74% recorded once. CDR1 and CDR2 from the germline V gene are MDHEN and SYDVKM. With 1 base removed from V and 3 bases from J, the gap between germline ends came to 3 bases. The CDR3 sequence is 12 residues long. This clone was detected only a few times. Specified treatment: randomized to nivolumab then ipilimumab (arm A) or the reverse (arm B). Patients had received no earlier DNA-damaging chemotherapy. Live CD3+CD8+ CD19− CD56− cells were sorted from PBMCs.

The material was CD8+ T cells sorted from blood (inferred from file names), obtained from a patient given nivolumab and ipilimumab in sequence. The chain employs TRBV28 and TRBJ1-2; D ambiguous. The TCR was taken from a human donor with melanoma. The CDR3 bases are TGTGCCAGCAGTTTATCCGACTATGGCTACACCTTC. It specifies CASSLSDYGYTF.